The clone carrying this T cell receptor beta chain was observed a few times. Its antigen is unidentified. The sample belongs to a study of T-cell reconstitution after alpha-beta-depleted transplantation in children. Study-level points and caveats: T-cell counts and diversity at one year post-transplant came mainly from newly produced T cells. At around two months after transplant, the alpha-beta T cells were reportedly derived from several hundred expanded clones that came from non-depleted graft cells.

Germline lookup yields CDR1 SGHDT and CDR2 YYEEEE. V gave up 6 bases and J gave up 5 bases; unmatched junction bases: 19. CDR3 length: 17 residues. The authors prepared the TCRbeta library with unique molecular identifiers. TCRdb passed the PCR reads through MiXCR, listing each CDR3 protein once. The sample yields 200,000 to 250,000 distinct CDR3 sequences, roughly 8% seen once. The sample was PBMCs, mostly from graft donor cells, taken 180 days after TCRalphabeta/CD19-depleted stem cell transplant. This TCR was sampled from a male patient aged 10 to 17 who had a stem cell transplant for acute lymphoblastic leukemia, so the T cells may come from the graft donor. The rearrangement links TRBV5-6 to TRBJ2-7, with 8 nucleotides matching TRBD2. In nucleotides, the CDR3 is TGTGCCAGCACTCTTCGACGGAGACTAGCGTTTCCCAACGAGCAGTACTTC. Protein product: CASTLRRRLAFPNEQYF.